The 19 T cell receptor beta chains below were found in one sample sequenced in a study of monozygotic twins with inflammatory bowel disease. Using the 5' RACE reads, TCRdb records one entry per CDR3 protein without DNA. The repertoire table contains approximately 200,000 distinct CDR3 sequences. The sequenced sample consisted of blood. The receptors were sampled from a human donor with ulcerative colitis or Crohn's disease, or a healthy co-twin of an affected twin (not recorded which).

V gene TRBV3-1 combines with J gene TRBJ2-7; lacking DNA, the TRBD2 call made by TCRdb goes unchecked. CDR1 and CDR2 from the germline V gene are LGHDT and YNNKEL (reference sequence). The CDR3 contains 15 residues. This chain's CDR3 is CASSQEGLAAYEQYF.

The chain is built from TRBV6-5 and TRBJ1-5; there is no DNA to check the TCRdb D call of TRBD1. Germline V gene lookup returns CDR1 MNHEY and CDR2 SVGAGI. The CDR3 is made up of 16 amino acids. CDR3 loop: CASSYKTGSYAQPQHF.

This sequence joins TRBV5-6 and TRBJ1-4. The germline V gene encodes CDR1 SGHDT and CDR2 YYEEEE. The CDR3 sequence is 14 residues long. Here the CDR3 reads CASSLGAADEKLFF. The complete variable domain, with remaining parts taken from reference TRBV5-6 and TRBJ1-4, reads DAGVTQSPTHLIKTRGQQVTLRCSPKSGHDTVSWYQQALGQGPQFIFQYYEEEERQRGNFPDRFSGHQFPNYSSELNVNALLLGDSALYLCASSLGAADEKLFFGSGTQLSVL.

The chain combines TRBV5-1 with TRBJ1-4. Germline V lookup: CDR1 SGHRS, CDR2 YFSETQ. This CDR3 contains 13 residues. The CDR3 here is CASSLDNSEKLFF.

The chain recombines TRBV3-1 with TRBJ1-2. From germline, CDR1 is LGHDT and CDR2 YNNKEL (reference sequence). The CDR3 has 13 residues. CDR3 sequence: CASSQNSNYGYTF.

The CDR3 protein is CSAVTSPPHEQYF. The chain employs TRBV20-1 and TRBJ2-7; the TCRdb D gene call, TRBD1, has no DNA to confirm it. This CDR3 has 13 amino acids. Germline V gives CDR1 DFQATT, CDR2 SNEGSKA (reference sequence).

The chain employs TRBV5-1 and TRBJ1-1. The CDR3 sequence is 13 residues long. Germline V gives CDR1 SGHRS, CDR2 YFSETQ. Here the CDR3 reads CASSLEIGTEAFF.

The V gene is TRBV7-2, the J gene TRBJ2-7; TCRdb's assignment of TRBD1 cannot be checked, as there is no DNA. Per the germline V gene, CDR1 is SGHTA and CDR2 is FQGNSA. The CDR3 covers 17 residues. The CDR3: CASSLRVGQGGSYEQYF.

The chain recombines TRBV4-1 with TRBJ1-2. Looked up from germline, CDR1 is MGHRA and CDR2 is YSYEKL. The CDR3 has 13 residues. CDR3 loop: CASSPVILDGYTF.

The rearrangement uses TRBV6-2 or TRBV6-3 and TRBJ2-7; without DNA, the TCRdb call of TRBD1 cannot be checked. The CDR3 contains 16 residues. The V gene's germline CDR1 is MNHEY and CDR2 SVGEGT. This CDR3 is CASSLPGQGSSYEQYF.

The CDR3 sequence: CSAEALSTAQETQYF. The gene calls are TRBV20-1 and TRBJ2-5; TCRdb's D call, TRBD2, is unchecked because there is no DNA. The germline gives CDR1 DFQATT, CDR2 SNEGSKA (reference sequence). The CDR3 runs to 15 residues.

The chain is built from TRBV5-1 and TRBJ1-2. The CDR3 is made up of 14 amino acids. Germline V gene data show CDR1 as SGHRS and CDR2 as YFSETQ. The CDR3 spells CASSLKGANYGYTF.

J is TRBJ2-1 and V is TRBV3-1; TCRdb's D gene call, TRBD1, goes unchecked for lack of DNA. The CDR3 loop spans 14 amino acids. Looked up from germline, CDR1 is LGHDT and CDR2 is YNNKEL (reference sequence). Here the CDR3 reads CASSQELGQGEQFF.

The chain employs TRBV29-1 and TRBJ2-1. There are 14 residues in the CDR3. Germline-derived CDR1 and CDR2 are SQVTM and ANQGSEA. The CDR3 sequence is CSARKDSSYNEQFF.

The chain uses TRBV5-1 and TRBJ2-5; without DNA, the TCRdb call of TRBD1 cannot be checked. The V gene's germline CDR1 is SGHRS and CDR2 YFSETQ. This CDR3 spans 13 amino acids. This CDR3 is CASSTGQQETQYF.

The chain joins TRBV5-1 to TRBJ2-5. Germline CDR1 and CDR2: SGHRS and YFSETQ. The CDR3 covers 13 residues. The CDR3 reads CASSLYSVETQYF.

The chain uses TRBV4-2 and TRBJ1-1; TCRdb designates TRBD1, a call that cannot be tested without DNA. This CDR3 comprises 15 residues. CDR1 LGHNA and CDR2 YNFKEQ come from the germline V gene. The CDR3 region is CASSQRGGRNTEAFF.

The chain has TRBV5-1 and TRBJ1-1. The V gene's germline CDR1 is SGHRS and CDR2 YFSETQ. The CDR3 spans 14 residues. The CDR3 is CASSLEGGTTEAFF.

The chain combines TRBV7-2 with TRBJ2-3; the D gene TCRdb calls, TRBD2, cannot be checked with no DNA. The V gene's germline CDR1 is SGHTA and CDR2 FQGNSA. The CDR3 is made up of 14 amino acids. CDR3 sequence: CASTPGGSTDTQYF.